These 8 T cell receptor beta chains were all obtained from the same sample, sequenced in a study of human T cells and chemical hapten exposure. TCRdb analysed the RACE reads with MiXCR anew, one entry per CDR3 protein. Altogether 100,000 or so distinct CDR3 sequences are present, roughly a third being singletons, with the ten largest covering approximately 3%. Time point of the sample: patch test 3, about 24 weeks after DPC sensitization. The treatment: therapeutic diphenylcyclopropenone sensitization with weekly scalp DPC. Sequences were derived from whole blood, sampled in connection with sensitization to the hapten diphenylcyclopropenone (DPC). The receptors were gathered from a man between 40 and 49 years old with alopecia areata. Some clones in this sample may be carry-over from other donors' samples.

V and J are TRBV6-5 and TRBJ2-4; the D is unclear. This CDR3 is 15 amino acids long. Germline loops: CDR1 MNHEY, CDR2 SVGAGI. V lost 6 bases and J 0 bases, leaving 12 bases between the germline ends. CDR3: CASSLSRIAKNIQYF. As DNA, the CDR3 is TGTGCCAGCAGCCTTAGCCGGATAGCCAAAAACATTCAGTACTTC.

The chain joins TRBV4-3 to TRBJ2-1; D is possibly TRBD2 (5 bases). The CDR3 spans 16 residues. CDR1 is LGHNA, CDR2 YSLEER, per germline. V dropped 0 bases and J dropped 5 bases, with 14 bases sitting between them. CDR3 loop: CASSQDPGRPHNEQFF. The CDR3 DNA follows: TGCGCCAGCAGCCAAGATCCTGGGAGACCCCACAATGAGCAGTTCTTC.

This clonotype was recorded a few times. The V and J genes are TRBV4-2 and TRBJ1-2; tentatively, D is TRBD1 (5 bases). Trimming cost V 0 bases and J 2 bases, with 10 bases left between them. Germline V gives CDR1 LGHNA, CDR2 YNFKEQ. The CDR3 covers 15 residues. This CDR3 is CASSQEPGRNYGYTF. CDR3 DNA sequence: TGTGCCAGCAGCCAAGAACCGGGACGAAACTATGGCTACACCTTC.

This clonotype has a handful of counts. This chain links TRBV5-5 with TRBJ2-2; no reliable D call. V was pared by 0 bases and J by 0 bases, with 12 bases between. Per the germline V gene, CDR1 is SGHKS and CDR2 is YYEKEE (reference sequence). The CDR3 has 17 residues. As DNA, the CDR3 is TGTGCCAGCAGCTTGGTGGTTAGACAAACGAACACCGGGGAGCTGTTTTTT. Translation: CASSLVVRQTNTGELFF.

The genes are TRBV27 and TRBJ2-4; 9 bases are shared with TRBD2. The CDR3 has 14 residues. Germline V gene data show CDR1 as MNHEY and CDR2 as SMNVEV (reference sequence). V lost 6 bases, J lost 7 bases, and 7 bases stayed unmatched. Here the CDR3 DNA reads TGTGCCAGCAGAGGTAGCGGGAGCCGTAACATTCAGTACTTC. Translating gives CASRGSGSRNIQYF.

This clonotype showed up just a few times. The chain employs TRBV11-2 and TRBJ2-5, with a tentative D call TRBD2 (7 bases). The V and J ends lost 2 bases and 5 bases respectively, with 12 bases between them. The CDR3 length is 14 residues. Germline V CDR1 and CDR2: SGHAT, FQNNGV. CDR3 loop: CASSLWGGLETQYF. The CDR3 coding sequence is TGTGCCAGCAGCTTATGGGGGGGGCTGGAGACCCAGTACTTC.

The chain recombines TRBV6-2 or TRBV6-3 with TRBJ2-7; the D gene is possibly TRBD1 (5 bases). Trimming left V 6 bases short and J 12 bases short, with 18 bases between. This CDR3 comprises 12 residues. Germline lookup yields CDR1 MNHEY and CDR2 SVGEGT. In DNA, the CDR3 is TGTGCCAGCAGCCCCACAGGCTACCGACGGTACTTC. Protein sequence: CASSPTGYRRYF.

This clonotype was seen more than once but under ten times. The chain joins TRBV6-5 to TRBJ2-1; D gene unclear. Germline CDR1 MNHEY, CDR2 SVGAGI. The CDR3 extends over 16 amino acids. Trimming cost V 2 bases and J 6 bases, with 17 bases left between them. In nucleotides, the CDR3 is TGTGCCAGCAGTTACACGACTGATCAAAAGGGCAATGAGCAGTTCTTC. Amino acid sequence: CASSYTTDQKGNEQFF.